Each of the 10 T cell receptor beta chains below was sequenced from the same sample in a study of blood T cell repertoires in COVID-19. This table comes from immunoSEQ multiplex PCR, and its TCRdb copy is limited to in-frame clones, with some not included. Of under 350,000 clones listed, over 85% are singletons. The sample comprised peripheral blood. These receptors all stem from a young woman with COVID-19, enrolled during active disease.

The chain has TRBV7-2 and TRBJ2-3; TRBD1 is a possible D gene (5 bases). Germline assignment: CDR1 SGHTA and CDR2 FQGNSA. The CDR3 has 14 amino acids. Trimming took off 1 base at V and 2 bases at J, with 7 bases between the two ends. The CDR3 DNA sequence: TGTGCCAGCAGCTTAGGACAGCCCACAGATACGCAGTATTTT. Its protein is CASSLGQPTDTQYF.

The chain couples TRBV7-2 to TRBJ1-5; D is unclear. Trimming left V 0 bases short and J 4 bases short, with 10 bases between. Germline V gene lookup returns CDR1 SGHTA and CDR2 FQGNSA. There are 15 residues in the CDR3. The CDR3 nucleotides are TGTGCCAGCAGCTTAGCCCCGACTGTGAATCAGCCCCAGCATTTT. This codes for CASSLAPTVNQPQHF.

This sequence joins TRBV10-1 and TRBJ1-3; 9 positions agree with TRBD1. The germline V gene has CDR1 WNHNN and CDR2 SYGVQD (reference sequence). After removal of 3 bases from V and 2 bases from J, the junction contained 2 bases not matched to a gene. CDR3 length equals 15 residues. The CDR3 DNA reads TGCGCCAGCAGTGATGGGACAGGGACTGGAAACACCATATATTTT. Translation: CASSDGTGTGNTIYF.

The CDR3 region is CASVQPLAGLASYGYTF. The CDR3 nucleotides are TGCGCCAGCGTTCAACCTTTGGCAGGCCTAGCCAGCTATGGCTACACCTTC. V is TRBV10-1 and J is TRBJ1-2; D is uncertain. The CDR3 has 17 amino acids. V was pared by 8 bases and J by 4 bases, with 26 bases between. Germline V gene data show CDR1 as WNHNN and CDR2 as SYGVQD (reference sequence).

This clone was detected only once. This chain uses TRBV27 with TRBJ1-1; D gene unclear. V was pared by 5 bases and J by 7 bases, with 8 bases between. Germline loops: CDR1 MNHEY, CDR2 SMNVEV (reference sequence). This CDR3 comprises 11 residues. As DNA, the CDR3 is TGTGCCAGCAGTCCCCGGAGTGAAGCTTTCTTT. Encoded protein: CASSPRSEAFF.

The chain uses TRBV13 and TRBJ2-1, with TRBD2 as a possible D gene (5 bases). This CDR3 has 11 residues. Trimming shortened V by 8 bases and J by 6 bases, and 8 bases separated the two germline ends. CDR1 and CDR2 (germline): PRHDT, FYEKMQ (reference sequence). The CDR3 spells CASGRVNEQFF. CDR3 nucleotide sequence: TGTGCCAGCGGGCGGGTCAATGAGCAGTTCTTC.

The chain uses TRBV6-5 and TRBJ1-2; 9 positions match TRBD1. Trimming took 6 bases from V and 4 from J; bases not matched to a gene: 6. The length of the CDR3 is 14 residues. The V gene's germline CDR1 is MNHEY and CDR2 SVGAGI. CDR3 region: CASSGTGHGYGYTF. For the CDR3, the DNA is TGTGCCAGCAGCGGGACAGGGCATGGCTATGGCTACACCTTC.

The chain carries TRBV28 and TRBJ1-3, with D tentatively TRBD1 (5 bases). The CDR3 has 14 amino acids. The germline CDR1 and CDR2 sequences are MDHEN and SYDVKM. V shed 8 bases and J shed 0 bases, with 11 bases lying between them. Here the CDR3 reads CASWVGGSGNTIYF. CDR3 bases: TGTGCCAGCTGGGTGGGGGGCTCTGGAAACACCATATATTTT.

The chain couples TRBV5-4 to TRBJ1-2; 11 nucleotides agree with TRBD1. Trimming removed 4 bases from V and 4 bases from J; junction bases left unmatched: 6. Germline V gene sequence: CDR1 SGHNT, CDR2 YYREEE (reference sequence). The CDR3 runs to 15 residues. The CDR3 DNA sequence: TGTGCCAGCAGCCAAGGACAGGGGGCGTTCTATGGCTACACCTTC. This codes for CASSQGQGAFYGYTF. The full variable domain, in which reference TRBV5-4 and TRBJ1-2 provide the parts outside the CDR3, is ETGVTQSPTHLIKTRGQQVTLRCSSQSGHNTVSWYQQALGQGPQFIFQYYREEENGRGNFPPRFSGLQFPNYSSELNVNALELDDSALYLCASSQGQGAFYGYTFGSGTRLTVV.

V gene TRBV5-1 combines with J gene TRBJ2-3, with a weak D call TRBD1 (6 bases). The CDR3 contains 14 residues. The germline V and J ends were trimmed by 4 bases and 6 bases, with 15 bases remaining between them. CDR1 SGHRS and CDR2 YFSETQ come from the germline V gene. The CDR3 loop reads CASSAGRGFDTQYF. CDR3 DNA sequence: TGCGCCAGCAGCGCAGGCAGGGGTTTCGATACGCAGTATTTT.